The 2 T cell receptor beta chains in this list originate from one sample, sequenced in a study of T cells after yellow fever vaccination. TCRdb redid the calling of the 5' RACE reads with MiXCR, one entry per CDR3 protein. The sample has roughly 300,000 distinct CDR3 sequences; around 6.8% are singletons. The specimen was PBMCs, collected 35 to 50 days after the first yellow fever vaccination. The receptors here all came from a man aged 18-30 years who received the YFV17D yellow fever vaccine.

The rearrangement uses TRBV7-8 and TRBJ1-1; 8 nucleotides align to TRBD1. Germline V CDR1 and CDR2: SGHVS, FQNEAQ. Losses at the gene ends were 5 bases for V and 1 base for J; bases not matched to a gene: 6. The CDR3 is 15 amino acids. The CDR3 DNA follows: TGTGCCAGCAGCGCATCAGACAGGGGGAACACTGAAGCTTTCTTT. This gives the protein CASSASDRGNTEAFF.

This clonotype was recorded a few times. CDR3 nucleotide sequence: TGTGCCAGTAGTATAGACTACGGGACTACCCATGGTGGTGAGCAGTTCTTC. Amino acid sequence: CASSIDYGTTHGGEQFF. V and J are TRBV19 and TRBJ2-1; the match to TRBD2 covers 7 bases. J gave up 9 bases and V 0 bases, and 14 bases lay outside the gene matches. The V gene's germline CDR1 is LNHDA and CDR2 SQIVND (reference sequence). The CDR3 extends over 17 amino acids.